Following are 21 T cell receptor beta chains from one sample sequenced in a study of cytomegalovirus exposure and HLA in healthy donors. The primer mix had 60 Vbeta and 13 Jbeta primers. The repertoire was sequenced with immunoSEQ multiplex PCR; TCRdb's copy has only in-frame clones and lacks some. The sample carries roughly 43,000 clones, around 64% recorded once. What was sequenced was PBMCs. These receptors were taken from a human donor in good health.

The rearrangement joins TRBV19 to TRBJ1-6; the match to TRBD1 covers 9 bases. V shed 3 bases, J shed 8 bases, and the junction held 5 bases outside the gene matches. The CDR3 runs to 15 residues. Looked up from germline, CDR1 is LNHDA and CDR2 is SQIVND (reference sequence). The CDR3 nucleotides are TGTGCCAGTAGTATTTACCGGGACAGGGATTCACCCCTCCACTTT. Translating gives CASSIYRDRDSPLHF.

The J gene is TRBJ2-1, the V gene TRBV4-2; TRBD2 is a possible D gene (5 bases). The CDR3 is 15 residues long. Germline assignment: CDR1 LGHNA and CDR2 YNFKEQ. V was cut by 1 base and J by 2 bases, with 9 bases left in between. CDR3 amino acids: CASSQVSGTYNEQFF. For the CDR3, the DNA is TGTGCCAGCAGCCAAGTGAGCGGTACCTACAATGAGCAGTTCTTC.

The rearrangement links TRBV28 to TRBJ2-3; 7 bases fit TRBD2. The CDR3 totals 17 residues. V was clipped by 5 bases and J by 5 bases; unmatched bases: 16. Germline V gene lookup returns CDR1 MDHEN and CDR2 SYDVKM. CDR3 region: CASSLPWGGGSEDTQYF. Here the CDR3 DNA reads TGTGCCAGCAGTCTCCCTTGGGGGGGAGGAAGCGAAGATACGCAGTATTTT.

The CDR3: CASSSEVLSGYTF. The CDR3 region has the DNA TGTGCCAGCAGTAGCGAAGTCTTGAGTGGCTACACCTTC. V and J are TRBV6-6 and TRBJ1-2; D ambiguous. Looked up from germline, CDR1 is MNHNY and CDR2 is SVGAGI (reference sequence). The CDR3 consists of 13 residues. V was clipped by 5 bases and J by 7 bases, with 14 bases between them.

The rearrangement links TRBV9 to TRBJ2-1; D is possibly TRBD2 (6 bases). The V end was cut by 5 bases, the J end by 1 base, with 19 bases between. Germline V lookup: CDR1 SGDLS, CDR2 YYNGEE. The CDR3 has 17 amino acids. The CDR3 nucleotides are TGTGCCAGCAGTCGTACCTCCGGGACTCTTTCCTACAATGAGCAGTTCTTC. Amino acids: CASSRTSGTLSYNEQFF.

The chain recombines TRBV19 with TRBJ1-2; 7 positions agree with TRBD1. The CDR3 has 14 amino acids. The J segment lost 3 bases and the V segment lost 5 bases, leaving 6 bases of the junction unmatched. The germline V gene encodes CDR1 LNHDA and CDR2 SQIVND (reference sequence). The CDR3 coding sequence is TGTGCCAGTAGTCCCGACAGGGTAGACTATGGCTACACCTTC. Translated, it gives CASSPDRVDYGYTF. Supplemented by reference TRBV19 and TRBJ1-2, the full variable domain reads DGGITQSPKYLFRKEGQNVTLSCEQNLNHDAMYWYRQDPGQGLRLIYYSQIVNDFQKGDIAEGYSVSREKKESFPLTVTSAQKNPTAFYLCASSPDRVDYGYTFGSGTRLTVV.

The rearrangement uses TRBV30 and TRBJ1-5; no clear D. Germline CDR1 reads GTSNPN; CDR2 reads SVGIG (reference sequence). There are 13 residues in the CDR3. The V end lost 2 bases, the J end lost 5 bases, and 10 bases lay between the germline ends. In nucleotides, the CDR3 is TGTGCCTGGAGTAACGGGAAAGATCAGCCCCAGCATTTT. This gives the protein CAWSNGKDQPQHF.

In its sample, this clone was seen a few times. The chain combines TRBV5-1 with TRBJ2-5, with a tentative D call TRBD2 (6 bases). Trimming removed 6 bases at V and 1 base at J, with 13 bases between. Germline CDR1 SGHRS, CDR2 YFSETQ. The CDR3 covers 14 residues. The CDR3 loop reads CASTRGVVQETQYF. The CDR3, as DNA: TGCGCCAGCACCCGCGGGGTGGTCCAAGAGACCCAGTACTTC.

The CDR3 loop reads CASRPPTAQGGYTF. CDR3 sequence (DNA): TGTGCCAGCAGGCCCCCGACAGCCCAGGGCGGCTACACCTTC. The chain recombines TRBV2 with TRBJ1-2; tentatively, D is TRBD1 (5 bases). The germline V gene encodes CDR1 SNHLY and CDR2 FYNNEI. With 6 bases removed from V and 8 bases from J, the gap between germline ends came to 19 bases. CDR3 length: 14 amino acids.

Comment on this clone: One junction end disagrees with the germline gene, perhaps due to a read error. V is TRBV11-2 and J is TRBJ2-7, with 13 bases aligning to TRBD2. The CDR3 has 17 amino acids. The germline V gene has CDR1 SGHAT and CDR2 FQNNGV. For the CDR3, the DNA is TGTGCCAGCAGCCTAGAATGGACTAGCGGGGGCGTCTACGAGCAGTACTTC. This encodes CASSLEWTSGGVYEQYF.

This chain connects TRBV19 to TRBJ2-1; no firm D call. V was pared by 5 bases and J by 3 bases, with 5 bases between. This CDR3 comprises 12 residues. In germline, CDR1 is LNHDA, CDR2 SQIVND (reference sequence). The CDR3 DNA reads TGTGCCAGTAGTCCCCTCTACAATGAGCAGTTCTTC. It is translated as CASSPLYNEQFF.

The chain recombines TRBV6-5 with TRBJ2-5; perhaps TRBD1 as D (6 bases). The J call may be faulty, since TRBJ2-7 better matches the DNA end. Germline lookup yields CDR1 MNHEY and CDR2 SVGAGI. The CDR3 is 13 amino acids. DNA of the CDR3: TGTGCCAGCAGTTTATCAGGGGCCCTCGAGCAGTACTTC. Its translation: CASSLSGALEQYF.

This chain joins TRBV5-1 and TRBJ1-6; D may be TRBD1 (5 bases). The V and J ends lost 7 bases and 0 bases respectively, with 11 bases between them. The CDR3 spans 15 residues. CDR1 SGHRS and CDR2 YFSETQ come from the germline V gene. CDR3 coding DNA: TGCGCCAGCGGCCCCGGGGGCTCCTATAATTCACCCCTCCACTTT. Its translation is CASGPGGSYNSPLHF.

This sequence joins TRBV2 and TRBJ2-7; 8 bases match TRBD1. From germline, CDR1 is SNHLY and CDR2 FYNNEI. CDR3 length: 13 residues. Trimming at V came to 1 base and at J to 6 bases, leaving 2 bases not matched to a gene. CDR3: CASSEVQGGEQYF. For the CDR3, the DNA is TGTGCCAGCAGTGAAGTACAGGGGGGCGAGCAGTACTTC.

DNA for the CDR3: TGTGCCAGCAGTAAGACAGGGCCGGGCCAGCCCCAGCATTTT. It translates to CASSKTGPGQPQHF. The chain links TRBV9 to TRBJ1-5; 7 bases line up with TRBD1. The CDR3 extends over 14 amino acids. The germline V gene encodes CDR1 SGDLS and CDR2 YYNGEE. The V and J ends lost 5 bases and 7 bases, in that order; junction bases with no gene match: 9.

The rearrangement joins TRBV7-8 to TRBJ2-7; D gene unclear. CDR3 length: 13 residues. Germline assignment: CDR1 SGHVS and CDR2 FQNEAQ. Trimming took 4 bases from V and 2 from J, leaving 9 bases between them. As DNA, the CDR3 is TGTGCCAGCAGCTCCAGAAACGCCTACGAGCAGTACTTC. It yields the protein CASSSRNAYEQYF.

The chain recombines TRBV5-1 with TRBJ1-1; the match to TRBD1 covers 7 bases. The CDR3 consists of 14 residues. Germline V gene data show CDR1 as SGHRS and CDR2 as YFSETQ. J lost 1 base, V lost 4 bases, and 4 bases had no gene match. As DNA, the CDR3 is TGCGCCAGCAGCACGCGGACAGGGAACACTGAAGCTTTCTTT. This gives the protein CASSTRTGNTEAFF.

This clone appeared a single time. V is TRBV2 and J is TRBJ1-1, with 7 positions matching TRBD1. The V gene's germline CDR1 is SNHLY and CDR2 FYNNEI. V shed 3 bases and J 0 bases; nucleotides not matched to a gene: 1. The CDR3 spans 14 residues. The CDR3, as DNA: TGTGCCAGCAGTGACCAGGGGGTGAACACTGAAGCTTTCTTT. This encodes CASSDQGVNTEAFF. Full variable domain (missing parts from reference TRBV2 and TRBJ1-1): EPEVTQTPSHQVTQMGQEVILRCVPISNHLYFYWYRQILGQKVEFLVSFYNNEISEKSEIFDDQFSVERPDGSNFTLKIRSTKLEDSAMYFCASSDQGVNTEAFFGQGTRLTVV.

The chain joins TRBV28 to TRBJ2-6, with a tentative D call TRBD1 (5 bases). The CDR3 totals 15 residues. The V end lost 7 bases, the J end lost 1 base, and 11 bases lay between the germline ends. The V gene's germline CDR1 is MDHEN and CDR2 SYDVKM. CDR3: CASTTQGSGANVLTF. CDR3 in DNA: TGTGCCAGCACCACTCAGGGATCTGGGGCCAACGTCCTGACTTTC.

This clone showed up just a few times. The chain links TRBV7-9 to TRBJ2-2; no clear D. With 2 bases removed from V and 6 bases from J, the gap between germline ends came to 10 bases. The germline CDR1 and CDR2 sequences are SEHNR and FQNEAQ (reference sequence). The CDR3 has 14 residues. The CDR3 DNA sequence: TGTGCCAGCAGCTTACCCTTCCGGTCCGGGGAGCTGTTTTTT. Translation gives CASSLPFRSGELFF.

The V call is TRBV5-1, the J call TRBJ1-1, with D hard to call. The CDR3 loop spans 13 amino acids. The V end lost 1 base, the J end lost 4 bases, and 8 bases lay between the germline ends. Germline V gene data show CDR1 as SGHRS and CDR2 as YFSETQ. CDR3 residues: CASSLSVSTEAFF. In DNA, the CDR3 is TGCGCCAGCAGCTTGTCCGTGTCCACTGAAGCTTTCTTT. Together with reference TRBV5-1 and TRBJ1-1, the CDR3 gives the full variable domain: KAGVTQTPRYLIKTRGQQVTLSCSPISGHRSVSWYQQTPGQGLQFLFEYFSETQRNKGNFPGRFSGRQFSNSRSEMNVSTLELGDSALYLCASSLSVSTEAFFGQGTRLTVV.